This TCR beta chain is drawn from a study of cytomegalovirus exposure and HLA in healthy donors. For this clone: Its antigen is unidentified.

The study's findings and limits: An apparent linkage of common viral pathogens to several of the most significant clusters emerged in a later analysis. CMV serostatus alone was available as immune exposure information. Sequencing likely caused a cluster of highly shared sequence variants.

The CDR3 length is 17 residues. Germline assignment: CDR1 SGHTA and CDR2 FQGNSA. Germline trimming cut 5 bases from V and 4 bases from J; bases unmatched to any gene: 12. The PCR employed 60 Vbeta primers together with 13 Jbeta primers. The table came from immunoSEQ multiplex PCR; TCRdb's copy has only in-frame clones and leaves some out. The sample shows more than 150,000 clones, roughly four fifths of them seen only once. The source material was PBMCs. This sequence was found in a man younger than 35 in good health and CMV-seronegative. The rearrangement links TRBV7-2 to TRBJ2-5; 11 nucleotides agree with TRBD2. CDR3 amino acids: CASSPNGLAGPRETQYF. As DNA, the CDR3 is TGTGCCAGCAGCCCAAACGGACTAGCGGGCCCTCGAGAGACCCAGTACTTC.